This TCR beta chain derives from a study of blood T cell repertoires in COVID-19. Germline V gene data show CDR1 as SGHTA and CDR2 as FQGNSA. V lost 3 bases and J 5 bases, leaving 14 bases between the germline ends. This CDR3 contains 16 residues. Data came from immunoSEQ multiplex PCR; TCRdb stores just in-frame clones and leaves some out. This repertoire shows about 140,000 clones, around 81% found once; its top ten account for 1.5% to 2%. This TCR was recovered from a human donor in a cohort sampled during active COVID-19. The sequenced sample consisted of peripheral blood. The chain couples TRBV7-2 to TRBJ1-6; no firm D call. CDR3 DNA sequence: TGTGCCAGCAGCTTTGGCGGAAAAAGGAATAATTCACCCCTCCACTTT. It specifies CASSFGGKRNNSPLHF.